This T cell receptor beta chain was observed in a study of cytomegalovirus exposure and HLA in healthy donors. Germline V CDR1 and CDR2: MNHNS, SASEGT. CDR3 length equals 15 residues. V lost 1 base and J 7 bases, leaving 11 bases between the germline ends. Amplification used 60 Vbeta primers and 13 Jbeta primers. Libraries were prepared by immunoSEQ multiplex PCR; TCRdb keeps only in-frame clonotypes and omits some of them. The sample holds 80,000 or so clones, over 60% seen once. The rearrangement links TRBV6-1 to TRBJ2-6; D possibly corresponds to TRBD1 (7 bases). The TCR sequence derives from a man aged 35 to 55 in good health and CMV-seronegative. Sequencing used PBMCs. This CDR3 reads CASSEEGAGANVLTF. The CDR3 DNA is TGTGCCAGCAGTGAAGAGGGGGCGGGAGCCAACGTCCTGACTTTC.